The following is a T cell receptor (beta chain) sequence with its context. Its specificity is unknown. The data originate from a study of shared clonotypes between healthy human individuals. The data were produced by immunoSEQ multiplex PCR, yet TCRdb's version contains in-frame clones alone and is incomplete. The repertoire has millions of clones, 93% of them found once; the top ten carry over 1.5%. Notes on the study in general: Shared clonotypes across all four donors exceeded non-shared ones in generation probability. Genetic and exposure-history diversity was limited by the small donor number. Depth of sequencing was expected to influence donor clonotype sharing. The study generally estimated greater richness for naive than memory subsets.

CDR1 and CDR2 (germline): SQVTM, ANQGSEA. The CDR3 totals 16 residues. Deletions cut 7 bases from V and 0 bases from J, with 16 bases between. In the naive CD8 group, cells lacked CD45RO and were positively selected for CCR7, so terminally differentiated effector memory CD45RA+ cells were left out. The chain joins TRBV29-1 to TRBJ2-6; D possibly corresponds to TRBD1 (5 bases). The receptor was isolated from a man younger than 35 in good health. Some clones in this sample may be carry-over from other donors' samples. The sample comprised naive CD8+ T cells from PBMCs. This CDR3 is CSAVGQDSSGANVLTF. CDR3 in DNA: TGCAGCGCCGTGGGGCAGGATTCCTCTGGGGCCAACGTCCTGACTTTC.